Presented here are 19 T cell receptor beta chains from one specimen sequenced in a study of technical replicates of blood from a handful of donors. Some clones are missing from TCRdb's copy, which holds only in-frame ones; the method was immunoSEQ multiplex PCR. The table shows approximately 12,000 clones, with approximately 93% occurring only once. The specimen sequenced was PBMCs. The receptors shown here come from a human donor in good health.

The chain is built from TRBV9 and TRBJ2-7; 11 nucleotides line up with TRBD1. This CDR3 region has 15 residues. Germline CDR1 and CDR2: SGDLS and YYNGEE. Germline trimming cut 0 bases from V and 4 bases from J; bases unmatched to any gene: 3. The CDR3 region has the DNA TGTGCCAGCAGCGTAGACGGACAGGGGGCATACGAGCAGTACTTC. Its translation: CASSVDGQGAYEQYF.

The chain links TRBV15 to TRBJ1-2; perhaps TRBD1 as D (6 bases). V lost 0 bases and J 12 bases, leaving 17 bases between the germline ends. CDR1 and CDR2 (germline): LNHNV, YYDKDF (reference sequence). CDR3 length: 14 residues. The CDR3 sequence is CATSREPQQGSHTF. In nucleotides, the CDR3 is TGTGCCACCAGCAGAGAGCCTCAACAGGGATCCCACACCTTC.

V usage is TRBV2 and J usage is TRBJ2-5; 8 bases are shared with TRBD2. From germline, CDR1 is SNHLY and CDR2 FYNNEI. The length of the CDR3 is 14 residues. V lost 4 bases, J lost 2 bases, and 3 bases stayed unmatched. The CDR3 loop reads CASSVASGQETQYF. The CDR3, as DNA: TGTGCCAGCAGTGTCGCTAGCGGGCAAGAGACCCAGTACTTC. Variable domain in full (rest from reference TRBV2 and TRBJ2-5): EPEVTQTPSHQVTQMGQEVILRCVPISNHLYFYWYRQILGQKVEFLVSFYNNEISEKSEIFDDQFSVERPDGSNFTLKIRSTKLEDSAMYFCASSVASGQETQYFGPGTRLLVL.

The gene calls are TRBV19 and TRBJ2-7; the D is unclear. Trimming removed 2 bases from V and 3 bases from J, with 8 bases in between. The CDR3 contains 13 residues. Germline values: CDR1 LNHDA, CDR2 SQIVND (reference sequence). The CDR3 is CASSISPYYEQYF. The CDR3 DNA follows: TGTGCCAGTAGTATAAGCCCCTACTACGAGCAGTACTTC.

This clone was detected only once. V is TRBV11-2 and J is TRBJ2-1; 9 bases align to TRBD2. The ends lost 1 base at V and 8 bases at J; junction bases unmatched: 12. The CDR3 is 17 residues long. The germline V gene encodes CDR1 SGHAT and CDR2 FQNNGV. The chain's CDR3 is CASSLGASSGSNHEQFF. The CDR3 DNA sequence: TGTGCCAGCAGCTTAGGGGCTAGTAGCGGGAGCAATCATGAGCAGTTCTTC. The full variable domain, its missing parts supplied by reference TRBV11-2 and TRBJ2-1, is EAGVAQSPRYKIIEKRQSVAFWCNPISGHATLYWYQQILGQGPKLLIQFQNNGVVDDSQLPKDRFSAERLKGVDSTLKIQPAKLEDSAVYLCASSLGASSGSNHEQFFGPGTRLTVL.

Concerning this clone: Mismatch with germline at one junction end may stem from a read error. V gene TRBV27 combines with J gene TRBJ2-7; no firm D call. This CDR3 comprises 12 residues. Germline V gene lookup returns CDR1 MNHEY and CDR2 SMNVEV (reference sequence). The CDR3 is CASSSNNLLVAF. In nucleotides, the CDR3 is TGTGCCAGCAGTAGCAATAATTTGTTGGTAGCCTTC.

The rearrangement uses TRBV6-1 and TRBJ1-2, with D tentatively TRBD1 (6 bases). Germline values: CDR1 MNHNS, CDR2 SASEGT. This CDR3 contains 12 residues. Trimming stripped 3 bases from V and 4 bases from J, with 6 bases between. This chain's CDR3 is CASSDRGYGYTF. As DNA, the CDR3 is TGTGCCAGCAGTGACAGGGGCTATGGCTACACCTTC.

This chain joins TRBV27 and TRBJ1-1; D ambiguous. The length of the CDR3 is 13 residues. The germline CDR1 and CDR2 sequences are MNHEY and SMNVEV (reference sequence). Trimming cost V 3 bases and J 1 base, with 6 bases left between them. CDR3 in DNA: TGTGCCAGCAGTTTTATAGAGAACACTGAAGCTTTCTTT. It yields the protein CASSFIENTEAFF.

This clone has just one count. The chain carries TRBV2 and TRBJ1-3; D may be TRBD1 (5 bases). CDR1 is SNHLY and CDR2 is FYNNEI in the germline V gene. The CDR3 extends over 13 amino acids. Between the trimmed V and J ends, which lost 4 bases and 5 bases, there was a span of 9 bases. CDR3 sequence reads: CASSADSRNTIYF. In DNA form, the CDR3 reads TGTGCCAGCAGTGCCGACAGCCGAAACACCATATATTTT.

The chain combines TRBV18 with TRBJ1-2; perhaps TRBD1 as D (5 bases). V was shortened by 8 bases and J by 2 bases, with 15 bases between the two germline ends. CDR1 KGHSH and CDR2 LQKENI come from the germline V gene. CDR3 length: 14 amino acids. CDR3 amino acids: CASALGGINYGYTF. Here the CDR3 DNA reads TGTGCCAGCGCGCTCGGGGGGATCAACTATGGCTACACCTTC. The entire variable domain, with the rest obtained from reference TRBV18 and TRBJ1-2, is as follows: NAGVMQNPRHLVRRRGQEARLRCSPMKGHSHVYWYRQLPEEGLKFMVYLQKENIIDESGMPKERFSAEFPKEGPSILRIQQVVRGDSAAYFCASALGGINYGYTFGSGTRLTVV.

This clone was counted between two and nine times. The genes are TRBV6-1 and TRBJ1-2; 8 bases are a match to TRBD1. V was pared by 10 bases and J by 8 bases, with 9 bases of the junction left unmatched. The germline V gene encodes CDR1 MNHNS and CDR2 SASEGT. The CDR3 runs 12 residues. CDR3 region: CAIDGQGRGYTF. The CDR3 DNA reads TGTGCCATCGATGGACAGGGTAGGGGCTACACCTTC.

V is TRBV6-6 and J is TRBJ2-3, with 10 bases lining up with TRBD2. Germline lookup yields CDR1 MNHNY and CDR2 SVGAGI (reference sequence). V shed 7 bases, J shed 0 bases, and the junction held 4 bases outside the gene matches. The CDR3 has 15 amino acids. The CDR3 region has the DNA TGTGCCAGCACCGGGACTAGCGATAGCACAGATACGCAGTATTTT. Protein: CASTGTSDSTDTQYF.

This chain joins TRBV5-6 and TRBJ1-1; TRBD1 matches at 8 bases. CDR3 length: 16 amino acids. V was pared by 0 bases and J by 2 bases, with 6 bases of the junction left unmatched. The germline V gene encodes CDR1 SGHDT and CDR2 YYEEEE. The CDR3 spells CASSLEGDRGNTEAFF. As DNA, the CDR3 is TGTGCCAGCAGCTTGGAGGGAGACAGGGGAAACACTGAAGCTTTCTTT.

V usage is TRBV19 and J usage is TRBJ2-7; perhaps TRBD2 as D (5 bases). V was trimmed by 11 bases and J by 4 bases, leaving 27 bases between them. Germline V gene lookup returns CDR1 LNHDA and CDR2 SQIVND (reference sequence). This CDR3 has 16 amino acids. CDR3 sequence: CACSREASPRTYEQYF. In nucleotides, the CDR3 is TGTGCCTGCTCCCGTGAGGCTAGCCCCCGTACGTACGAGCAGTACTTC.

This clone was found once. The chain recombines TRBV4-1 with TRBJ1-1; TRBD1 might be the D (5 bases). This CDR3 spans 14 amino acids. Germline CDR1 and CDR2: MGHRA and YSYEKL. V gave up 1 base and J gave up 4 bases, with 10 bases separating them. CDR3 loop: CASSQAMGGTEAFF. The CDR3 DNA reads as TGCGCCAGCAGCCAAGCGATGGGGGGCACTGAAGCTTTCTTT.

The chain uses TRBV9 and TRBJ2-5, with 10 bases fitting TRBD2. This CDR3 comprises 15 residues. Germline trimming cut 5 bases from V and 1 base from J; bases unmatched to any gene: 5. Germline CDR1 SGDLS, CDR2 YYNGEE. This chain's CDR3 is CASSYSGRGQETQYF. The CDR3 DNA reads TGTGCCAGCAGTTACAGCGGGAGGGGCCAAGAGACCCAGTACTTC.

This chain joins TRBV7-3 and TRBJ2-3; TRBD2 agrees at 8 bases. CDR1 and CDR2 (germline): SGHTA, FQGTGA. J gave up 6 bases and V 4 bases, and 18 bases lay outside the gene matches. This CDR3 has 18 amino acids. The CDR3 DNA reads as TGTGCCAGCAGCTCTTACCCCCCCGGTAGCGGGACATTGGATACGCAGTATTTT. Translated, it gives CASSSYPPGSGTLDTQYF.

This chain links TRBV20-1 with TRBJ2-7; D is unclear. The CDR3 runs to 10 residues. From germline, CDR1 is DFQATT and CDR2 SNEGSKA (reference sequence). Trimming removed 6 bases at V and 0 bases at J, with 3 bases between. CDR3 coding DNA: TGCAGTGCCAACTCCTACGAGCAGTACTTC. The encoded protein is CSANSYEQYF.

V is TRBV5-1 and J is TRBJ2-7; 9 nucleotides agree with TRBD2. V trimming: 1 base; J trimming: 1 base; junction bases outside the gene matches: 3. This CDR3 region has 15 residues. In germline, CDR1 is SGHRS, CDR2 YFSETQ. The CDR3 is CASSLTSGGSYEQYF. For the CDR3, the DNA is TGCGCCAGCAGCTTGACGAGCGGGGGGTCCTACGAGCAGTACTTC. The whole variable domain, filled in from reference TRBV5-1 and TRBJ2-7, reads KAGVTQTPRYLIKTRGQQVTLSCSPISGHRSVSWYQQTPGQGLQFLFEYFSETQRNKGNFPGRFSGRQFSNSRSEMNVSTLELGDSALYLCASSLTSGGSYEQYFGPGTRLTVT.